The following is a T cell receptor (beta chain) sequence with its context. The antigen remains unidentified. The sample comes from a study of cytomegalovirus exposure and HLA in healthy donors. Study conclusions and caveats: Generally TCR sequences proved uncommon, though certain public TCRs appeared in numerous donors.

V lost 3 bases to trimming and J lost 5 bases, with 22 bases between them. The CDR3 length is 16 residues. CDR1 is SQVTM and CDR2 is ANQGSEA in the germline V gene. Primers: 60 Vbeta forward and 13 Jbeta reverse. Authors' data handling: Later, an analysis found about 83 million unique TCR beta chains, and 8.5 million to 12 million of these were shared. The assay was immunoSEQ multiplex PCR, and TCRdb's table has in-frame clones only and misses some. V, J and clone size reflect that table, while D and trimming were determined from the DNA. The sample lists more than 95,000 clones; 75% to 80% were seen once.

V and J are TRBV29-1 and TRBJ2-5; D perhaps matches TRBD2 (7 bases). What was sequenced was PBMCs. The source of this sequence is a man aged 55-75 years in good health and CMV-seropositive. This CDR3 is CSVERNGGATRETQYF. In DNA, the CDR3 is TGCAGCGTTGAGAGGAATGGGGGGGCAACGCGGGAGACCCAGTACTTC.